This T cell receptor (beta chain) was documented in a study of blood T cell repertoires in COVID-19. Study information: Donors in the United States, Italy and Spain gave samples during acute or convalescent COVID-19. PBMCs, B-cell-depleted T cells, or T cells were the source of the cDNA or gDNA that made up the material.

This table comes from immunoSEQ multiplex PCR, and its TCRdb copy is limited to in-frame clones, with some not included. The sample yields almost 400,000 clones, around nine tenths seen once. Living in about two dozen US areas, the participants were between about 18 and 95 years of age. Cohorts were assigned according to the clinical history that participants reported. The clonotype was recovered from a woman aged 30 to 39 with acute COVID-19. Sequencing input: PBMCs or T cells enriched from blood (not recorded which).

The CDR3 loop reads CAISLELAGSYNEQFF. CDR3 nucleotide sequence: TGTGCCATCAGCCTAGAACTAGCGGGGAGTTACAATGAGCAGTTCTTC. This sequence joins TRBV10-3 and TRBJ2-1; 10 bases fit TRBD2. This CDR3 region has 16 residues. In germline, CDR1 is ENHRY, CDR2 SYGVKD. J was trimmed by 4 bases and V by 6 bases; bases with no gene match: 9.